This TCR beta chain was observed in a study of cytomegalovirus exposure and HLA in healthy donors. Study background: Earlier, some 170 million T cells were analyzed, and fewer than 120 million unique TCR beta sequences were found among them.

The V and J ends lost 5 bases and 5 bases, in that order; junction bases with no gene match: 16. Germline CDR1 reads SGHAT; CDR2 reads FQDESV (reference sequence). The CDR3 totals 17 residues. PCR employed 60 Vbeta and 13 Jbeta primers. The method was immunoSEQ multiplex PCR; TCRdb's version includes in-frame clones alone and lacks a portion of them. The sample consists of under 200,000 clones, around four fifths of them appearing once. In its sample, this clone was seen once. V and J are TRBV11-1 and TRBJ1-1; 8 bases match TRBD1. The clonotype comes from a female donor in good health and CMV-seronegative. The sequencing input was PBMCs. The CDR3 DNA sequence: TGTGCCAGCAGCACCAGGACAGGTTACGACAGGGGTACTGAAGCTTTCTTT. Protein: CASSTRTGYDRGTEAFF.